The T cell receptor (beta chain) under discussion was sequenced for a study of radiation and T cells in renal cell carcinoma. Regarding the study as a whole: Baseline intratumoral clonotype presence is unknown without pretreatment biopsies.

Data came from immunoSEQ multiplex PCR; TCRdb stores just in-frame clones and leaves some out. The sample has roughly 80,000 clones; roughly 83% are singletons. This CDR3 has 15 amino acids. J gave up 2 bases and V 6 bases, and 5 bases lay outside the gene matches. Per germline, CDR1 SGHTA and CDR2 FQGNSA. The time point was: blood 4 weeks post-SBRT, at nephrectomy. Treatment meaning: 15 Gy SBRT to primary tumor, nephrectomy 4 weeks later. After SBRT, blood was collected at 2 and 4 weeks, plus baseline. This renal cell carcinoma was of the clear cell type. On this clone: Its antigen is undetermined.

The specimen was blood, collected from a patient whose treatment included radiotherapy and nephrectomy. The gene calls are TRBV7-2 and TRBJ2-1, with 9 bases that match TRBD2. The sequence derives from a woman aged 55-70 years with renal cell carcinoma. DNA for the CDR3: TGTGCCAGCAGACAGCGGGAGGCTCCCTACAATGAGCAGTTCTTC. Its protein product is CASRQREAPYNEQFF.